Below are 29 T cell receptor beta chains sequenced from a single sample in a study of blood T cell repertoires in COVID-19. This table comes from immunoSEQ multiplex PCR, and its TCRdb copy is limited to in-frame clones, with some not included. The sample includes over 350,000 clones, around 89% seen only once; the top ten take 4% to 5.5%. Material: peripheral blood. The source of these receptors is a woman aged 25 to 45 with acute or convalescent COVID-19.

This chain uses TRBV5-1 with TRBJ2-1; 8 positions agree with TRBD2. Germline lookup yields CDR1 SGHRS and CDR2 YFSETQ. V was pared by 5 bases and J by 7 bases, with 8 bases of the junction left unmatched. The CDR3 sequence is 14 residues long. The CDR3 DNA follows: TGCGCCAGCAGGGGCACTAGCGGAAAAAATGAGCAGTTCTTC. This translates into CASRGTSGKNEQFF.

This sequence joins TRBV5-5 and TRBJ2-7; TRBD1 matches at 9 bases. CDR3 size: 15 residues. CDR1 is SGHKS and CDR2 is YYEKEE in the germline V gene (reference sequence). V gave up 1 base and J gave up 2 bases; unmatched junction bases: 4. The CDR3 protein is CASSLRTGAAYEQYF. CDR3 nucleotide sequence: TGTGCCAGCAGCTTGAGGACAGGGGCAGCCTACGAGCAGTACTTC.

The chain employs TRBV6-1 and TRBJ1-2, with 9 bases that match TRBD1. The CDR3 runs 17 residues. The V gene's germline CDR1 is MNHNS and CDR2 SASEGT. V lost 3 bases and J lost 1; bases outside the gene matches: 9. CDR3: CASSDFRDRELNYGYTF. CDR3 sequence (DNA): TGTGCCAGCAGTGACTTCAGGGACAGGGAACTTAACTATGGCTACACCTTC.

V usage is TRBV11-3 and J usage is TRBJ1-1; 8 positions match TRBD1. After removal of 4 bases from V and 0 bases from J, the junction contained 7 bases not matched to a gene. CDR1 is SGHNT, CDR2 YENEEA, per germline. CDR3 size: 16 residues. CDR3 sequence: CASSSGQGNMNTEAFF. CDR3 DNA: TGTGCCAGCAGCTCCGGACAGGGTAACATGAACACTGAAGCTTTCTTT.

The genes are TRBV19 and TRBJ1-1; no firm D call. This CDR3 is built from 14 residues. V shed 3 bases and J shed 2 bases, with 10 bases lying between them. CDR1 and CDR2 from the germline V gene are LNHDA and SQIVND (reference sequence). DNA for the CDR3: TGTGCCAGTAGTATTATTGAGGGAAACACTGAAGCTTTCTTT. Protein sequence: CASSIIEGNTEAFF.

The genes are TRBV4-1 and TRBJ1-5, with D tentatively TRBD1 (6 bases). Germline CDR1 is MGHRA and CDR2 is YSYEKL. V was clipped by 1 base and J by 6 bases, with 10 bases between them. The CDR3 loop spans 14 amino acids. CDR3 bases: TGCGCCAGCAGCCAAGTAGGGGGGGGTCAGCCCCAGCATTTT. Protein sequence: CASSQVGGGQPQHF.

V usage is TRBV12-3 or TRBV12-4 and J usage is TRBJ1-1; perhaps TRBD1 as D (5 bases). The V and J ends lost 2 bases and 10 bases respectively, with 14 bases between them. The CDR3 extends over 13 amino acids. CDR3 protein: CASSLRAGIGAFF. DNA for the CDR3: TGTGCCAGCAGTTTAAGGGCAGGGATCGGAGCTTTCTTT.

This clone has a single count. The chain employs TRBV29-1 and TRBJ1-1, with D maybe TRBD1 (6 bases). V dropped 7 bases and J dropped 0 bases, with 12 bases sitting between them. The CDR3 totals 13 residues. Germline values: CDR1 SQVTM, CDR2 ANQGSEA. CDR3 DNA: TGCAGCGCAACGCAGGGGTTGAACACTGAAGCTTTCTTT. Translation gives CSATQGLNTEAFF.

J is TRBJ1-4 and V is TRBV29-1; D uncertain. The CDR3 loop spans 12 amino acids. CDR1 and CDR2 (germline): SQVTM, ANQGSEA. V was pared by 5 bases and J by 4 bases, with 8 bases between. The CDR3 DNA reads TGCAGCGTTTCCGGTTTTAATGAAAAACTGTTTTTT. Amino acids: CSVSGFNEKLFF. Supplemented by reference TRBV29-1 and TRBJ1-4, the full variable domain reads SAVISQKPSRDICQRGTSLTIQCQVDSQVTMMFWYRQQPGQSLTLIATANQGSEATYESGFVIDKFPISRPNLTFSTLTVSNMSPEDSSIYLCSVSGFNEKLFFGSGTQLSVL.

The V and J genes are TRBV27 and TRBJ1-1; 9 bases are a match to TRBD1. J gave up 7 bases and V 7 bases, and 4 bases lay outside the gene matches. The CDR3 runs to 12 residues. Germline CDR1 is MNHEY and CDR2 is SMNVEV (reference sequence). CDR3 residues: CASTTGQGEAFF. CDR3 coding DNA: TGTGCCAGCACCACGGGACAGGGTGAAGCTTTCTTT.

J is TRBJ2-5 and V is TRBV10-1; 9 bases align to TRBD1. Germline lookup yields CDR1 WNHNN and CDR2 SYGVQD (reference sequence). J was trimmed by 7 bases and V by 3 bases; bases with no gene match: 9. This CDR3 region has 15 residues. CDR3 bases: TGCGCCAGCAGTGATCGGGGACAGGGTGTCGCGACCCAGTACTTC. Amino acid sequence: CASSDRGQGVATQYF.

The chain's CDR3 is CASSPQSVAGGFHEQYF. The CDR3, as DNA: TGTGCCAGCAGTCCGCAATCCGTAGCGGGGGGGTTCCACGAGCAGTACTTC. V is TRBV27 and J is TRBJ2-7; TRBD2 matches at 11 bases. The CDR3 covers 17 residues. J lost 5 bases, V lost 5 bases, and 14 bases had no gene match. The germline V gene encodes CDR1 MNHEY and CDR2 SMNVEV (reference sequence).

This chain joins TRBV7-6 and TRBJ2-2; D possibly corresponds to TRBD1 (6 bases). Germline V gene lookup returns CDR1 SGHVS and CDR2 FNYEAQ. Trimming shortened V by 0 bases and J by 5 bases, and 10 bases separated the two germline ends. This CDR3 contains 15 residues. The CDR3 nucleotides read TGTGCCAGCAGCTTAGCCCAGGGGTGGACCGGGGAGCTGTTTTTT. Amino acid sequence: CASSLAQGWTGELFF.

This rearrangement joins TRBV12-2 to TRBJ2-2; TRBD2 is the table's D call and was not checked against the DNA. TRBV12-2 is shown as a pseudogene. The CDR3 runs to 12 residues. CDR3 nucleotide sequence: TGTGCAAGTCGCTTTTCGGGCGGGGAGCTGTTTTTT. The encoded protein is CASRFSGGELFF.

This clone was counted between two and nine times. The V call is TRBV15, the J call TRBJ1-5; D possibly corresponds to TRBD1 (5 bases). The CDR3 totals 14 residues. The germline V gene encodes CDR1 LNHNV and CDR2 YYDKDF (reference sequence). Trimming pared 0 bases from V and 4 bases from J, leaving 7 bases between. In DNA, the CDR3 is TGTGCCACCAGCAGAGAACGGGGGAATCAGCCCCAGCATTTT. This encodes CATSRERGNQPQHF.

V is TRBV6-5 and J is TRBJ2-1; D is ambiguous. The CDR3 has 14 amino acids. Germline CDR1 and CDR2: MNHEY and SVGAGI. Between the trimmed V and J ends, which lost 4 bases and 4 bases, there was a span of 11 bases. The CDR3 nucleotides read TGTGCCAGCAGTTCCGAGCTAGTTTACAATGAGCAGTTCTTC. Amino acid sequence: CASSSELVYNEQFF.

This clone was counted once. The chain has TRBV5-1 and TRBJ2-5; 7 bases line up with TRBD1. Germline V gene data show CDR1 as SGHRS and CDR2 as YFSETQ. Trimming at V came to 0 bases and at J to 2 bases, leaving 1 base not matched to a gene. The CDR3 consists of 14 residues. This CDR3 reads CASSLDRGQETQYF. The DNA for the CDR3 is TGCGCCAGCAGCTTGGACAGGGGACAAGAGACCCAGTACTTC.

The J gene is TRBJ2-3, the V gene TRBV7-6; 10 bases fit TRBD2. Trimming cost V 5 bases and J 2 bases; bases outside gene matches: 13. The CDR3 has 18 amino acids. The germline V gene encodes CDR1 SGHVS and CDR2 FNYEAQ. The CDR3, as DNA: TGTGCCAGCAGCCCACTAACGACTAGCGGGCGCAACACAGATACGCAGTATTTT. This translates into CASSPLTTSGRNTDTQYF.

The CDR3 here is CASSLTSGGEAQYF. CDR3 DNA: TGTGCCAGCAGTTTGACTAGCGGGGGGGAGGCGCAGTATTTT. J is TRBJ2-3 and V is TRBV28, with TRBD2 matching over 14 bases. Per germline, CDR1 MDHEN and CDR2 SYDVKM. CDR3 length: 14 amino acids. V was clipped by 3 bases and J by 10 bases; unmatched bases: 3.

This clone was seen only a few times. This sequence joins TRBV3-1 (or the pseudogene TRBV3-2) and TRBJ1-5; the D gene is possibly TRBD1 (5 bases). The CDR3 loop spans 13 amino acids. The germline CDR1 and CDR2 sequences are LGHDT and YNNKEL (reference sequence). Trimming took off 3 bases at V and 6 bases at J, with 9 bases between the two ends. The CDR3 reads CASSHGALQPQHF. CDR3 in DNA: TGTGCCAGCAGCCATGGGGCTCTTCAGCCCCAGCATTTT.

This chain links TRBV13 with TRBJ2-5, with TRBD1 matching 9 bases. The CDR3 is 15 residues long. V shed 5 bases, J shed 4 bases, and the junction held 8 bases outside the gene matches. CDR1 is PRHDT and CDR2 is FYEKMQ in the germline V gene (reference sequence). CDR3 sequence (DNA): TGTGCCAGCAGCCCCCGGGACAGGGTAATAGAGACCCAGTACTTC. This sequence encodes CASSPRDRVIETQYF.

CDR3 residues: CASNDRGNQPQHF. The CDR3 nucleotides read TGTGCCAGCAACGATAGAGGGAACCAGCCCCAGCATTTT. J is TRBJ1-5 and V is TRBV12-3 or TRBV12-4; D call uncertain. Trimming cost V 7 bases and J 7 bases, with 14 bases left between them. This CDR3 spans 13 amino acids.

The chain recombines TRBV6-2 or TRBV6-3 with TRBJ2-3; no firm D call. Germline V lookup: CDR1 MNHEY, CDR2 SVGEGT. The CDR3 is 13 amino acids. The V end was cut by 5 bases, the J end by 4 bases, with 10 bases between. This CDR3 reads CASSIYLPDTQYF. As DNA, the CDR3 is TGTGCCAGCAGTATCTATCTCCCAGATACGCAGTATTTT.

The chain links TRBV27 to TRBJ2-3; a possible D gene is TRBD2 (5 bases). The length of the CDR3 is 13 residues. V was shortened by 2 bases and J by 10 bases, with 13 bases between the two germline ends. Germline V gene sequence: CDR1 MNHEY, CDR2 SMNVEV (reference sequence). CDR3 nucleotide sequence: TGTGCCAGCAGTTTAGGCGGGCGCCGGCCGCAGTATTTT. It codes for CASSLGGRRPQYF.

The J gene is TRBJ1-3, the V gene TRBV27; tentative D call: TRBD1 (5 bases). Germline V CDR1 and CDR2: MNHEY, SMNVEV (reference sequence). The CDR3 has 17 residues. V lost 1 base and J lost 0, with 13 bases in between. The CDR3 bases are TGTGCCAGCAGTTTATGGGGGGAAGGCTCCTCTGGAAACACCATATATTTT. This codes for CASSLWGEGSSGNTIYF.

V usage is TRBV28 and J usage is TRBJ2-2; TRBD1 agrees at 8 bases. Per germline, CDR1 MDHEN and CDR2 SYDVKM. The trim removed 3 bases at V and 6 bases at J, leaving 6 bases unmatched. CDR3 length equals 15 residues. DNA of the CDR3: TGTGCCAGCAGTTTTGACAGGGGTATCGCCGGGGAGCTGTTTTTT. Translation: CASSFDRGIAGELFF.

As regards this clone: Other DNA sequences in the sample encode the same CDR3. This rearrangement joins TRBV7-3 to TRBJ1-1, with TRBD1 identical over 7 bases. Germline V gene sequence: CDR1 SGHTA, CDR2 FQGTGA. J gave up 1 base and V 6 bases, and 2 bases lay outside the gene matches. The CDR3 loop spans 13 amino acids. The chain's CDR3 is CASRRDRNTEAFF. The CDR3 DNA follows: TGTGCCAGCAGACGGGACAGGAACACTGAAGCTTTCTTT.

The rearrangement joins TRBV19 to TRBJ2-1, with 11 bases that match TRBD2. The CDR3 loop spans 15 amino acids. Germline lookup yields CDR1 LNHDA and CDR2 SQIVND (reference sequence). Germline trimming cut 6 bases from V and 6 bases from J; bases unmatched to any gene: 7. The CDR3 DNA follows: TGTGCCAGTAGCAACTTAGCGGGGGGGACCAATGAGCAGTTCTTC. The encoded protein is CASSNLAGGTNEQFF.

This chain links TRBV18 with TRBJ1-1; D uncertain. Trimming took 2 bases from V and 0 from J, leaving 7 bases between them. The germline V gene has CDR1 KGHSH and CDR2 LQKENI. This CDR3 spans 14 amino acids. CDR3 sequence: CASSPGRMNTEAFF. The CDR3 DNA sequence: TGTGCCAGCTCACCAGGCAGGATGAACACTGAAGCTTTCTTT.